This T cell receptor (beta chain) was recovered during a study of technical replicates of blood from a handful of donors. The assay was immunoSEQ multiplex PCR, and TCRdb's table has in-frame clones only and misses some. The data contain 75,000 to 95,000 clones, over 80% of them singletons. Per germline, CDR1 LNHDA and CDR2 SQIVND (reference sequence). The trim removed 6 bases at V and 2 bases at J, leaving 14 bases unmatched. The CDR3 is 18 amino acids. Sequenced input: T cells isolated from PBMCs. This chain uses TRBV19 with TRBJ2-2; 8 bases are a match to TRBD2. This TCR was sampled from a human donor in good health. This CDR3 is CASRRRGPGLENTGELFF. The DNA of the CDR3 is TGTGCCAGTAGGAGGCGAGGGCCGGGACTAGAAAACACCGGGGAGCTGTTTTTT. Together with reference TRBV19 and TRBJ2-2, the CDR3 gives the full variable domain: DGGITQSPKYLFRKEGQNVTLSCEQNLNHDAMYWYRQDPGQGLRLIYYSQIVNDFQKGDIAEGYSVSREKKESFPLTVTSAQKNPTAFYLCASRRRGPGLENTGELFFGEGSRLTVL.